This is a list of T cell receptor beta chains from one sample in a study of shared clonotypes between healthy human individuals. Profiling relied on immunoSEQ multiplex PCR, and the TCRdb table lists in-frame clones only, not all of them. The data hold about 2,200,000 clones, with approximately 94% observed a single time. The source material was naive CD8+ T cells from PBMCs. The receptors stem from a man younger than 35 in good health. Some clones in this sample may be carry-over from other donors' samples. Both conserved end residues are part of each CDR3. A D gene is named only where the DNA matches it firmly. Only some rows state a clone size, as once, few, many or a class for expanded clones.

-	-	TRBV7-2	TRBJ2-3	CASSFPFPDTQYF	TGTGCCAGCAGCTTTCCCTTCCCAGATACGCAGTATTTT
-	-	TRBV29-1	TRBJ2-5	CSTNTGRETQYF	TGCAGCACAAACACAGGGAGGGAGACCCAGTACTTC
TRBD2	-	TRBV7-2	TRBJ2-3	CASSPPGLAGFSSTDTQYF	TGTGCCAGCAGCCCGCCGGGACTAGCGGGATTCTCTAGCACAGATACGCAGTATTTT
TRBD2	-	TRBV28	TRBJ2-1	CASSSPRERSYNEQFF	TGTGCCAGCAGTTCACCGCGGGAGAGGTCCTACAATGAGCAGTTCTTC
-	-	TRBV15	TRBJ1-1	CATRNDGNTEAFF	TGTGCCACCAGAAATGACGGGAACACTGAAGCTTTCTTT
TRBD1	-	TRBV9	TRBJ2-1	CASSVDGTGVNEQFF	TGTGCCAGCAGCGTAGATGGGACAGGGGTCAATGAGCAGTTCTTC
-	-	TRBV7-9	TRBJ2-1	CASSKDGYNEQFF	TGTGCCAGCAGCAAGGACGGTTACAATGAGCAGTTCTTC
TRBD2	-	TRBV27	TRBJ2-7	CASGPRLAGGSLGQYF	TGTGCCAGCGGTCCCCGACTAGCGGGAGGATCCCTTGGGCAGTACTTC
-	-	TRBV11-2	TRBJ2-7	CASSPTSYEQYF	TGTGCCAGCAGCCCGACTTCTTACGAGCAGTACTTC
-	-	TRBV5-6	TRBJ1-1	CASSLRRLNTEAFF	TGTGCCAGCAGCTTGAGGCGGTTGAACACTGAAGCTTTCTTT
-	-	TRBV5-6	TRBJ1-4	CASSFRASKLFF	TGTGCCAGCAGCTTCCGCGCGTCCAAACTGTTTTTT
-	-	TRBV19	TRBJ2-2	CASLGKRSFANTGELFF	TGTGCCAGTTTGGGAAAAAGGAGTTTCGCGAACACCGGGGAGCTGTTTTTT
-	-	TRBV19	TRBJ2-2	CATKVGGPPTYGELFF	TGTGCCACCAAAGTTGGAGGGCCACCGACATACGGGGAGCTGTTTTTT
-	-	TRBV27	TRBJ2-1	CAISNNFSPSEQFF	TGTGCCATCTCAAACAATTTTTCCCCTAGTGAGCAGTTCTTC
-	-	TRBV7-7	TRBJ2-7	CASSLGPQGSYEQYF	TGTGCCAGCAGCTTAGGGCCCCAGGGTTCCTACGAGCAGTACTTC
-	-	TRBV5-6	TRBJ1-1	CASSLDPGQNTEAFF	TGTGCCAGCAGCTTGGATCCGGGACAGAACACTGAAGCTTTCTTT
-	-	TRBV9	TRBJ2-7	CASSVAPREDYEQYF	TGTGCCAGCAGCGTAGCTCCCCGCGAGGACTACGAGCAGTACTTC
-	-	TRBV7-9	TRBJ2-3	CASSPNSAGMGTDTQYF	TGTGCCAGCAGCCCGAATTCGGCGGGGATGGGCACAGATACGCAGTATTTT
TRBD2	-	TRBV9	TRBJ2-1	CASSVARLAGNNEQFF	TGTGCCAGCAGCGTAGCTCGACTAGCGGGAAACAATGAGCAGTTCTTC
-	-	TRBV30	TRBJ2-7	CAWSGSRSYEQYF	TGTGCCTGGAGTGGTAGCAGGTCCTACGAGCAGTACTTC
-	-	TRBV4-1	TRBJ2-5	CASSPYLGLQETQYF	TGCGCCAGCAGCCCCTATCTGGGGTTACAAGAGACCCAGTACTTC
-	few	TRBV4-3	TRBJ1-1	CASSQVGGVRYTEAFF	TGCGCCAGCAGCCAAGTTGGAGGGGTTAGATACACTGAAGCTTTCTTT
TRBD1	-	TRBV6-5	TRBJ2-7	CASSPRAGGSYEQYF	TGTGCCAGCAGTCCACGTGCAGGGGGCTCGTACGAGCAGTACTTC